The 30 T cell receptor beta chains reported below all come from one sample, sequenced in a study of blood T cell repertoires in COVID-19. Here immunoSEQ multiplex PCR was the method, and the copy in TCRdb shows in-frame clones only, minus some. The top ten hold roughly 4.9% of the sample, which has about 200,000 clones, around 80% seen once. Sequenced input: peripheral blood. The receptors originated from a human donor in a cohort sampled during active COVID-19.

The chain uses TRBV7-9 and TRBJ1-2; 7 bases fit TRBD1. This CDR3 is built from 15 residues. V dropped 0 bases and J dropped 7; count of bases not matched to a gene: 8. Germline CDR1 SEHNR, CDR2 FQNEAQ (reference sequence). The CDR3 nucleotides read TGTGCCAGCAGCTTAGCGAGAGGGGGCCCGGGTGGCTACACCTTC. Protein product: CASSLARGGPGGYTF.

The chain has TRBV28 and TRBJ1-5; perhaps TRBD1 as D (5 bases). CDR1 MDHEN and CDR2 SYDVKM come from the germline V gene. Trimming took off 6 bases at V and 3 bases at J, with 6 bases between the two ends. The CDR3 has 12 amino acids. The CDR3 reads CASRGPNQPQHF. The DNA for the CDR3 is TGTGCCAGCAGGGGGCCCAATCAGCCCCAGCATTTT.

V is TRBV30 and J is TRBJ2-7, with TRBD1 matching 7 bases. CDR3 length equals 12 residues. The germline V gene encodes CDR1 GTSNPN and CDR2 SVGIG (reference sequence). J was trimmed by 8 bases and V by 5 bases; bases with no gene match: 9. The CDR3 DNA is TGTGCCTGGGGAGGACAGGCTATCAAGCAGTACTTC. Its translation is CAWGGQAIKQYF.

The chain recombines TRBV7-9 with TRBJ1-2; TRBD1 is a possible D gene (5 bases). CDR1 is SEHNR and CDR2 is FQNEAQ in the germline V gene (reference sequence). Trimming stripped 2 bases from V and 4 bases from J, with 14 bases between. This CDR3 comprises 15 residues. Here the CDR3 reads CASSLWGGVGYGYTF. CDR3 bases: TGTGCCAGCAGCTTATGGGGAGGGGTAGGCTATGGCTACACCTTC.

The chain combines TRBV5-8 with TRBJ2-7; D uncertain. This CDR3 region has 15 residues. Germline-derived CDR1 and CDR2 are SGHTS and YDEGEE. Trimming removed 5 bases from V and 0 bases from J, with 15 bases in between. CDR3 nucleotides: TGTGCCAGCAGTCGTGAGCATGTCACCTCCTACGAGCAGTACTTC. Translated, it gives CASSREHVTSYEQYF.

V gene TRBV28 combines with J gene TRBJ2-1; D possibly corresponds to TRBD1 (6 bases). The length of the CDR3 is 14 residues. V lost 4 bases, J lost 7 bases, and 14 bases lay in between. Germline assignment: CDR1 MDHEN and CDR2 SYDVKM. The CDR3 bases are TGTGCCAGCAGTTCAGGGGACCCGAGGAATGAGCAGTTCTTC. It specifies CASSSGDPRNEQFF.

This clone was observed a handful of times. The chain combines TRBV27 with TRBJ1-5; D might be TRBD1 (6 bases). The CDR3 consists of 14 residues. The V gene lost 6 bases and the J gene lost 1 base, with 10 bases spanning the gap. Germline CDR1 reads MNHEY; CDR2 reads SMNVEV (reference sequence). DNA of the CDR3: TGTGCCAGCAGCGACAGGTTCAGCAATCAGCCCCAGCATTTT. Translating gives CASSDRFSNQPQHF.

DNA of the CDR3: TGTGCCAGCAGTTTGTTAGGGGAGACTAGCGGGAATTTTTACTTC. Its translation is CASSLLGETSGNFYF. The V gene is TRBV27, the J gene TRBJ2-7; TRBD2 aligns across 11 bases. The CDR3 runs to 15 residues. Germline assignment: CDR1 MNHEY and CDR2 SMNVEV (reference sequence). The ends lost 3 bases at V and 13 bases at J; junction bases unmatched: 14.

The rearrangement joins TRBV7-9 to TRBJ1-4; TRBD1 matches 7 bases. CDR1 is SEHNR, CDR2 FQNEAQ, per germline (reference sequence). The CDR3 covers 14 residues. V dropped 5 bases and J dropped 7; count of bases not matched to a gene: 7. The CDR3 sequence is CASSERGLGEKLFF. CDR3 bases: TGTGCCAGCAGCGAAAGGGGGCTCGGTGAAAAACTGTTTTTT.

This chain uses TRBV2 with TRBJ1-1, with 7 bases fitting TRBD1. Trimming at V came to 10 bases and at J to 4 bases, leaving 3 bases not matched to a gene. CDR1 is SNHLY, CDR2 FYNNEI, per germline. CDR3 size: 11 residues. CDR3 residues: CATDRVTEAFF. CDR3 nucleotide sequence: TGTGCCACTGACAGGGTCACTGAAGCTTTCTTT.

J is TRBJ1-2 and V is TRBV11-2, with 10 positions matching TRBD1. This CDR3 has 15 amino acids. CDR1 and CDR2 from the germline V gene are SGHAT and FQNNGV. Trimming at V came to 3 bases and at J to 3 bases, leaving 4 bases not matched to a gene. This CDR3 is CASSFWDRGDYGYTF. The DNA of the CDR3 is TGTGCCAGCAGCTTTTGGGACAGGGGCGACTATGGCTACACCTTC.

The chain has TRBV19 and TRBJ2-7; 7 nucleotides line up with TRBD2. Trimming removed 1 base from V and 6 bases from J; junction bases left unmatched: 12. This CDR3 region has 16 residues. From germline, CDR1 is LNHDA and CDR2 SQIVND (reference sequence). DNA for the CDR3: TGTGCCAGTAGTATAGCGCGGGGGACGGGTCTTCGCGAGCAGTACTTC. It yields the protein CASSIARGTGLREQYF.

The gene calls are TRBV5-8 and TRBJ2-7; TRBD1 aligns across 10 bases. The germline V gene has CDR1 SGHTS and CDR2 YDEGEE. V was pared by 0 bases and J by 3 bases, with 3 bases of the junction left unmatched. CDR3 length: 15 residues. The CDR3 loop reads CASSLEGTGVYEQYF. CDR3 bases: TGTGCCAGCAGCTTGGAGGGGACAGGGGTCTACGAGCAGTACTTC. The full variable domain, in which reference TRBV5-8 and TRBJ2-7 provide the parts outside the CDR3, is EAGVTQSPTHLIKTRGQQATLRCSPISGHTSVYWYQQALGLGLQFLLWYDEGEERNRGNFPPRFSGRQFPNYSSELNVNALELEDSALYLCASSLEGTGVYEQYFGPGTRLTVT.

The CDR3 loop is CASSRTGGFVGYTF. The DNA of the CDR3 is TGTGCCAGCAGCCGTACAGGGGGCTTCGTTGGCTACACCTTC. The chain combines TRBV3-1 (or the pseudogene TRBV3-2) with TRBJ1-2, with 9 bases matching TRBD1. Germline CDR1 LGHDT, CDR2 YNNKEL (reference sequence). The ends lost 4 bases at V and 7 bases at J; junction bases unmatched: 7. The CDR3 loop spans 14 amino acids.

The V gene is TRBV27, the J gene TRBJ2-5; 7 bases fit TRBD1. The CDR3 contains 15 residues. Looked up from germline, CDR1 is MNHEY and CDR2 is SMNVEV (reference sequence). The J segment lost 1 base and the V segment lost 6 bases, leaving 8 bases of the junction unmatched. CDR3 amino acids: CASRDIQGFQETQYF. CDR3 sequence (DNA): TGTGCCAGCAGAGATATACAGGGGTTCCAAGAGACCCAGTACTTC.

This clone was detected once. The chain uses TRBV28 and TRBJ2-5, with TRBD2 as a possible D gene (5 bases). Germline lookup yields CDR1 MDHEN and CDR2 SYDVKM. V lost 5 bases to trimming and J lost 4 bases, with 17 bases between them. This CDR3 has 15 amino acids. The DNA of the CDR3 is TGTGCCAGCAGTGAGCCGGGATTCAAGGGAGAGACCCAGTACTTC. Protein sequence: CASSEPGFKGETQYF.

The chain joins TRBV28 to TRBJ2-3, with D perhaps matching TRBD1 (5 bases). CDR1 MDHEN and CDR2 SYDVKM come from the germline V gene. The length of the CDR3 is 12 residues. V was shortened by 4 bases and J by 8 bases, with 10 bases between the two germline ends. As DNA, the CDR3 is TGTGCCAGCAGTTCCCCACAGGTTACGCAGTATTTT. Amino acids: CASSSPQVTQYF. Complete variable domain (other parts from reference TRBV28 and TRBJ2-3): DVKVTQSSRYLVKRTGEKVFLECVQDMDHENMFWYRQDPGLGLRLIYFSYDVKMKEKGDIPEGYSVSREKKERFSLILESASTNQTSMYLCASSSPQVTQYFGPGTRLTVL.

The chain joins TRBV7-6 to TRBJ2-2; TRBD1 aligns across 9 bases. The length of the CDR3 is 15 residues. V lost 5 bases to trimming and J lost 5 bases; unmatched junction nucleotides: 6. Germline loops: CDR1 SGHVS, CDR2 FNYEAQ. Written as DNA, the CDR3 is TGTGCCAGCAGCAGAGGGACAGGGCCAACCGGGGAGCTGTTTTTT. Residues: CASSRGTGPTGELFF.

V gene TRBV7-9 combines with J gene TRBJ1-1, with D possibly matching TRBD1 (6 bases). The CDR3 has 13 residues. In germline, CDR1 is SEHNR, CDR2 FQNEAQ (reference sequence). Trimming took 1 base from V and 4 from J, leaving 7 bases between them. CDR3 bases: TGTGCCAGCAGCTTAGAAGGGGGCACTGAAGCTTTCTTT. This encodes CASSLEGGTEAFF. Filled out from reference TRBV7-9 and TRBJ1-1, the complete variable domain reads DTGVSQNPRHKITKRGQNVTFRCDPISEHNRLYWYRQTLGQGPEFLTYFQNEAQLEKSRLLSDRFSAERPKGSFSTLEIQRTEQGDSAMYLCASSLEGGTEAFFGQGTRLTVV.

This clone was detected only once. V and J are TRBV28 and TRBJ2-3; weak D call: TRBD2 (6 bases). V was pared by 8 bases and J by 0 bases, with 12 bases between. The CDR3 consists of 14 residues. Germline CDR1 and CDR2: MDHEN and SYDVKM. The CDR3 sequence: CASRSGLSTDTQYF. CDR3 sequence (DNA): TGTGCCAGCCGTTCGGGACTGAGCACAGATACGCAGTATTTT. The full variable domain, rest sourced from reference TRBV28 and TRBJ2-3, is DVKVTQSSRYLVKRTGEKVFLECVQDMDHENMFWYRQDPGLGLRLIYFSYDVKMKEKGDIPEGYSVSREKKERFSLILESASTNQTSMYLCASRSGLSTDTQYFGPGTRLTVL.

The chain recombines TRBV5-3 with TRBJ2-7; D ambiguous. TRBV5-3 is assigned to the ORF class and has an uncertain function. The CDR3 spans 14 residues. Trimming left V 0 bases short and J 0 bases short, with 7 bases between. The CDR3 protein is CARSLGASSYEQYF. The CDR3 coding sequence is TGTGCCAGAAGCTTGGGGGCCAGCTCCTACGAGCAGTACTTC.

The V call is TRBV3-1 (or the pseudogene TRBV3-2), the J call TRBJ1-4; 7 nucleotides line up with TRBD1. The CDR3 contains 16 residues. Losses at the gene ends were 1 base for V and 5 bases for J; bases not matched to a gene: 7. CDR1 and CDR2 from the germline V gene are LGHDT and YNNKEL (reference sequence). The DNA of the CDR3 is TGTGCCAGCAGCCAAGGAAGCAGACAGGGAAATGAAAAACTGTTTTTT. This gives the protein CASSQGSRQGNEKLFF.

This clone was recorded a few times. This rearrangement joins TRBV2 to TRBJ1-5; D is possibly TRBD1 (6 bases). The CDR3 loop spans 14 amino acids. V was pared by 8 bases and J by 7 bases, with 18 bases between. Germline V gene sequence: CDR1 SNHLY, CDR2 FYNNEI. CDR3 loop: CASGTRGGGQPQHF. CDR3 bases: TGTGCCAGCGGAACGAGAGGGGGTGGCCAGCCCCAGCATTTT.

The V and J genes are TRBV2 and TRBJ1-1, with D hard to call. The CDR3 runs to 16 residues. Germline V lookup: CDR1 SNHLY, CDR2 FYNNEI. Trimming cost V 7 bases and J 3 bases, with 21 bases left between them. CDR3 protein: CASIREGRLKDTEAFF. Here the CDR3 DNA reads TGTGCCAGCATACGGGAGGGAAGGTTAAAGGACACTGAAGCTTTCTTT.

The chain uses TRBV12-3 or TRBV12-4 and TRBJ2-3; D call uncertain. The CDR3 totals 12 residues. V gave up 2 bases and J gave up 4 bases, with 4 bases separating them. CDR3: CASSLNSDTQYF. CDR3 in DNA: TGTGCCAGCAGTTTAAACTCAGATACGCAGTATTTT.

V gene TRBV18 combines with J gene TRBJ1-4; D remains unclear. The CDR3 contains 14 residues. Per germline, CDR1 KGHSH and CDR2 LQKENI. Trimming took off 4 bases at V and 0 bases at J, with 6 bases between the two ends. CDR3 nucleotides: TGTGCCAGCTCACAATCCGCAACTAATGAAAAACTGTTTTTT. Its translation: CASSQSATNEKLFF.

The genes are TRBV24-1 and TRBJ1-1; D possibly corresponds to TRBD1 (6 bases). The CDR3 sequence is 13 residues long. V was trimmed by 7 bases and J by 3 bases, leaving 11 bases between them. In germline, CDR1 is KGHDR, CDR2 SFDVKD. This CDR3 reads CATRRGADTEAFF. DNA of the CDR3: TGTGCCACCAGGCGGGGGGCGGACACTGAAGCTTTCTTT.

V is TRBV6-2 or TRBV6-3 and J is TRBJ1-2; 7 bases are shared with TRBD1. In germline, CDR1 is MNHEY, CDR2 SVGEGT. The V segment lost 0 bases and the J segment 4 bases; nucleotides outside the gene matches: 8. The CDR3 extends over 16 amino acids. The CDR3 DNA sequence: TGTGCCAGCAGTTACTCGAGGGGGCCAGGGGGCTATGGCTACACCTTC. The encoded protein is CASSYSRGPGGYGYTF.

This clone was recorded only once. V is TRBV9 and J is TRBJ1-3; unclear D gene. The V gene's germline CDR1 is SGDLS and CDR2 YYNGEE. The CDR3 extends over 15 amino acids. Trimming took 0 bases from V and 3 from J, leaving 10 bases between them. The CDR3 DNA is TGTGCCAGCAGCGTAGCTGCGGGATATGGAAACACCATATATTTT. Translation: CASSVAAGYGNTIYF.

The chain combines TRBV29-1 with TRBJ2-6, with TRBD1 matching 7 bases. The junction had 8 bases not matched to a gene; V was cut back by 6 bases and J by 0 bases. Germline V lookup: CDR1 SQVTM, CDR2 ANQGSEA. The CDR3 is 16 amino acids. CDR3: CSVCPTGTSGANVLTF. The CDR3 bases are TGCAGCGTCTGCCCGACAGGGACCTCTGGGGCCAACGTCCTGACTTTC.